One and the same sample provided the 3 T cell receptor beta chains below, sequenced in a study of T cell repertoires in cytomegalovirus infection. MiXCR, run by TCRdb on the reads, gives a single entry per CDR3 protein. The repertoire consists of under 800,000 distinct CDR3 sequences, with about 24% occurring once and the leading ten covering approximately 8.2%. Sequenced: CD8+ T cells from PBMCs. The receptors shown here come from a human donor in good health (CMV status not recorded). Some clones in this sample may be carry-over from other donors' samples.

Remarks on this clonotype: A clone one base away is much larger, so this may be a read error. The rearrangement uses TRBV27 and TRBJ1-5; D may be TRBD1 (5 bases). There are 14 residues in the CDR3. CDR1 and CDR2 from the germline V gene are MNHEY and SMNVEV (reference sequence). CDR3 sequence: CASRFGAENQPQHF. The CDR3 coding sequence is TGTGCCAGCCGTTTTGGGGCAGAGAATCAGCCCCAGCATTTT.

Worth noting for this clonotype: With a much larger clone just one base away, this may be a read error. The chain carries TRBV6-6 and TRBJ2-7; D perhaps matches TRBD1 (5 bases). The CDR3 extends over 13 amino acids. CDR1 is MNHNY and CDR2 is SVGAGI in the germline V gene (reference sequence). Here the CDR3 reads CVSSYDSLYEQYV. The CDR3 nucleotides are TGTGTCAGCAGTTATGACAGCCTTTACGAGCAGTACGTC.

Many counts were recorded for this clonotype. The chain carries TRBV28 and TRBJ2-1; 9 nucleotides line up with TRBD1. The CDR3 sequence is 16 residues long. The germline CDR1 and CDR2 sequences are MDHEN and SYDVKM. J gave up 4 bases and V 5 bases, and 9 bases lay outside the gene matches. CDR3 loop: CASSPDRGGFYNEQFF. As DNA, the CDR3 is TGTGCCAGCAGTCCCGACAGGGGGGGATTTTACAATGAGCAGTTCTTC.